This T cell receptor (beta chain) was identified in a study of a mutant IDH1 vaccine in newly diagnosed glioma. CDR1 and CDR2 (germline): SGHAT, FQDESV (reference sequence). Trimming pared 3 bases from V and 0 bases from J, leaving 9 bases between. The CDR3 runs to 16 residues. Stated time point: week 23, last vaccination. The study gave 300 ug of mutant IDH1 20-mer peptide per vaccine dose, with topical imiquimod. Comment on this clone: Its antigen is as yet unknown.

Only in-frame clones appear in the TCRdb table, and some are missing; sequencing was by immunoSEQ multiplex PCR. Of roughly 74,000 clones in the sample, 70% to 90% were seen once. The chain recombines TRBV11-1 with TRBJ2-6; TRBD1 might be the D (5 bases). This clonotype was obtained from a man aged 30 to 45 with glioma. Some clones in this sample may be carry-over from other donors' samples. This sample comprised PBMCs, obtained from a glioma patient whose treatment included an IDH1 peptide vaccine. The CDR3 protein is CASSLGPGSGANVLTF. CDR3 bases: TGTGCCAGCAGCTTGGGGCCGGGCTCTGGGGCCAACGTCCTGACTTTC.